This T cell receptor (beta chain) was sequenced in a study of blood T cell repertoires in COVID-19. Study-wide background: Acute-phase and convalescent COVID-19 samples originated in the United States, Italy and Spain. The analysed material was cDNA or gDNA that came from T cells, B-cell-depleted T cells, or PBMCs.

J was trimmed by 6 bases and V by 6 bases; bases with no gene match: 4. This CDR3 region has 12 residues. Germline V gene data show CDR1 as LNHDA and CDR2 as SQIVND (reference sequence). As handled by the study authors: By means of reference gene primer amplification, nucleated cell counts were estimated. Profiled with immunoSEQ multiplex PCR; TCRdb holds only in-frame clones, not every one. V and J calls and clone size are copied from that table; D and trimming were computed from the DNA. Among 120,000 or so clones listed, about 80% were seen once. Sequenced input: peripheral blood. The TCR originated in a woman aged 50 to 65 with acute or convalescent COVID-19. V usage is TRBV19 and J usage is TRBJ1-1; 7 bases are shared with TRBD1. Here the CDR3 reads CASSHRGSEAFF. The DNA for the CDR3 is TGTGCCAGTAGCCACAGGGGCTCTGAAGCTTTCTTT.